One and the same sample provided the 10 T cell receptor beta chains below, sequenced in a study of blood T cell repertoires in COVID-19. Clones were read by immunoSEQ multiplex PCR, and TCRdb kept only the in-frame ones, dropping some. This sample yields some 72,000 clones, of which roughly 90% are seen a single time; over 4% belongs to the top ten. Input material: peripheral blood. The receptors come from a man aged 50-59 years with active COVID-19.

The V call is TRBV28, the J call TRBJ2-7; perhaps TRBD1 as D (6 bases). The CDR3 has 13 residues. Germline V gene lookup returns CDR1 MDHEN and CDR2 SYDVKM. The germline V and J ends were trimmed by 8 bases and 0 bases, with 11 bases remaining between them. For the CDR3, the DNA is TGTGCCAGCCTCCAGGGGAGCTCCTACGAGCAGTACTTC. Translation: CASLQGSSYEQYF.

This clone was counted a few times. The genes are TRBV28 and TRBJ2-7; weak D call: TRBD2 (6 bases). The CDR3 runs to 18 residues. Germline-derived CDR1 and CDR2 are MDHEN and SYDVKM. V was trimmed by 2 bases and J by 3 bases, leaving 23 bases between them. The CDR3 nucleotides are TGTGCCAGCAGTTTACCTGGGACTTCAATCGCTCATCGCTACGAGCAGTACTTC. Translation gives CASSLPGTSIAHRYEQYF.

The chain is built from TRBV28 and TRBJ1-4; 7 bases map to TRBD1. The CDR3 is 13 amino acids. Germline assignment: CDR1 MDHEN and CDR2 SYDVKM. Unmatched junction bases numbered 7, after V lost 8 bases and J lost 7 bases. The CDR3: CASESPGGEKLFF. Written as DNA, the CDR3 is TGTGCCAGCGAATCCCCAGGGGGTGAAAAACTGTTTTTT. The variable domain in full, completed from reference TRBV28 and TRBJ1-4, reads DVKVTQSSRYLVKRTGEKVFLECVQDMDHENMFWYRQDPGLGLRLIYFSYDVKMKEKGDIPEGYSVSREKKERFSLILESASTNQTSMYLCASESPGGEKLFFGSGTQLSVL.

This clone was seen once. V is TRBV29-1 and J is TRBJ2-1; unclear D gene. CDR1 is SQVTM and CDR2 is ANQGSEA in the germline V gene. Between the trimmed V and J ends, which lost 1 base and 8 bases, there was a span of 15 bases. The CDR3 contains 14 residues. CDR3 coding DNA: TGCAGCGTTGAAGCCCGACTCTCGGCCTATGAGCAGTTCTTC. This sequence encodes CSVEARLSAYEQFF.

The chain couples TRBV21-1 to TRBJ2-3; the tabulated D call, TRBD1, remains unverified against the DNA. TRBV21-1 is termed a pseudogene. The CDR3 length is 15 residues. CDR3 amino acids: CASSPGHRNPDTQYF. The CDR3 nucleotides are TGTGCCAGCAGCCCTGGACACCGAAACCCAGATACGCAGTATTTT.

V gene TRBV6-5 combines with J gene TRBJ2-7, with 7 bases identical to TRBD2. The CDR3 sequence is 13 residues long. Germline assignment: CDR1 MNHEY and CDR2 SVGAGI. With V trimmed by 0 bases and J by 7 bases, 3 bases remained unmatched. CDR3 sequence reads: CASSYSRREEQYF. In DNA, the CDR3 is TGTGCCAGCAGTTACTCCAGGCGGGAGGAGCAGTACTTC.

The rearrangement uses TRBV30 and TRBJ1-1; 7 bases fit TRBD1. The CDR3 has 15 amino acids. CDR1 is GTSNPN and CDR2 is SVGIG in the germline V gene (reference sequence). V was pared by 1 base and J by 5 bases, with 10 bases of the junction left unmatched. The CDR3 bases are TGTGCCTGGAGTGATAAGGGGGCGCGTGGTACTGAAGCTTTCTTT. Translating gives CAWSDKGARGTEAFF.

The chain uses TRBV27 and TRBJ2-5, with D possibly TRBD2 on 5 matching bases. CDR3 size: 13 residues. V lost 4 bases to trimming and J lost 5 bases, with 11 bases between them. Looked up from germline, CDR1 is MNHEY and CDR2 is SMNVEV (reference sequence). CDR3 region: CASSSEVEETQYF. CDR3 in DNA: TGTGCCAGCAGTTCGGAGGTAGAGGAGACCCAGTACTTC.

The rearrangement links TRBV9 to TRBJ1-1, with D possibly being TRBD1 (5 bases). The V and J ends lost 4 bases and 6 bases respectively, with 22 bases between them. This CDR3 spans 16 amino acids. CDR1 is SGDLS and CDR2 is YYNGEE in the germline V gene. The CDR3 spells CASSPRGGGGVAEAFF. The CDR3 DNA sequence: TGTGCCAGCAGCCCCCGCGGGGGAGGTGGGGTGGCTGAAGCTTTCTTT. The complete variable domain, with remaining parts taken from reference TRBV9 and TRBJ1-1, reads DSGVTQTPKHLITATGQRVTLRCSPRSGDLSVYWYQQSLDQGLQFLIQYYNGEERAKGNILERFSAQQFPDLHSELNLSSLELGDSALYFCASSPRGGGGVAEAFFGQGTRLTVV.

The chain is built from TRBV5-1 and TRBJ2-3, with 11 bases fitting TRBD2. The CDR3 consists of 19 residues. Trimming at V came to 1 base and at J to 3 bases, leaving 13 bases not matched to a gene. Germline CDR1 SGHRS, CDR2 YFSETQ. The CDR3 here is CASSLIVAGGPGVTDTQYF. The CDR3 nucleotides are TGCGCCAGCAGCTTGATAGTAGCGGGGGGGCCGGGAGTAACAGATACGCAGTATTTT.